The next 3 T cell receptor beta chains were all read from a single sample in a study of metastatic and nonmetastatic thyroid tumors. TCRdb re-clonotyped the PCR reads through MiXCR. The data hold around 24,000 clones, with about 13% observed a single time. All patients reached thyroid surgery having received no treatment beforehand. Specimen: blood. The receptors were sampled from a female donor with papillary thyroid cancer or a benign thyroid nodule (not recorded which). Some clones in this sample may be carry-over from other donors' samples.

This clone was picked up many times. The rearrangement uses TRBV12-3 or TRBV12-4 and TRBJ1-5, with a weak D call TRBD1 (5 bases). V was pared by 3 bases and J by 2 bases, with 11 bases between. There are 15 residues in the CDR3. The DNA for the CDR3 is TGTGCCAGCAGTTTTAGAGGGACGGGCAATCAGCCCCAGCATTTT. Protein product: CASSFRGTGNQPQHF.

This sequence joins TRBV6-2 or TRBV6-3 and TRBJ1-2; D not certain. Germline CDR1 MNHEY, CDR2 SVGEGT. This CDR3 spans 15 amino acids. V lost 7 bases, J lost 3 bases, and 18 bases lay in between. Here the CDR3 DNA reads TGTGCCAGCACTCCCTCTGGCCTATACTACTATGGCTACACCTTC. Translating gives CASTPSGLYYYGYTF.

As regards this clone: Germline is not matched at one junction end, which may reflect a read error. The V call is TRBV20-1, the J call TRBJ2-2; 7 positions match TRBD2. Germline V gene data show CDR1 as DFQATT and CDR2 as SNEGSKA (reference sequence). CDR3 length equals 14 residues. CDR3 sequence reads: CSAASGTIKWDLFF. The CDR3 DNA reads as TGCAGTGCTGCCTCCGGGACTATCAAGTGGGATCTGTTTTTT.